This TCR beta chain was sequenced during a study of identical twins. General study points: Some out-of-frame alpha sequences were shared by twins, and these showed excess low generation probability.

This clonotype was picked up a small number of times. Its antigen is unknown. V lost 1 base, J lost 1 base, and 7 bases stayed unmatched. Per germline, CDR1 LGHDT and CDR2 YNNKEL (reference sequence). The CDR3 is 16 amino acids. cDNA carried unique molecular identifiers, and a universal primer site was added by template switching. A single record per CDR3 protein comes from TCRdb applying MiXCR to the 5' RACE reads. Here the sample spans under 1 million distinct CDR3 sequences, more than 9% being singletons. The sample was also linked to a second study, of yellow fever vaccine responses in identical twins.

This TCR was recovered from a woman under 30 in good health. Sequencing used PBMCs. The chain joins TRBV3-1 to TRBJ2-7; 7 bases are shared with TRBD2. The CDR3, as DNA: TGTGCCAGCAGCCAAGTCCCGCGGGAGCCTTCCTACGAGCAGTACTTC. This translates into CASSQVPREPSYEQYF.